One and the same sample provided the 30 T cell receptor beta chains below, sequenced in a study of blood T cell repertoires in COVID-19. The method was immunoSEQ multiplex PCR; TCRdb's version includes in-frame clones alone and lacks a portion of them. The table includes hundreds of thousands of clones, roughly nine tenths detected once. Source material: peripheral blood. These receptors all stem from a man in his sixties who had recovered from COVID-19.

DNA of the CDR3: TGTGCCATCAGCGGGACAGGGAACTACGAGCAGTACGTC. This gives the protein CAISGTGNYEQYV. V is TRBV10-3 and J is TRBJ2-7, with 9 bases identical to TRBD1. Unmatched junction bases numbered 3, after V lost 6 bases and J lost 3 bases. CDR1 is ENHRY and CDR2 is SYGVKD in the germline V gene. The CDR3 extends over 13 amino acids.

The J gene is TRBJ2-3, the V gene TRBV6-6; perhaps TRBD2 as D (5 bases). The CDR3 is 16 residues long. CDR1 is MNHNY, CDR2 SVGAGI, per germline (reference sequence). Trimming cost V 2 bases and J 0 bases, with 12 bases left between them. CDR3 coding DNA: TGTGCCAGCAGTTACGTGCGGGCTTCTAGCACAGATACGCAGTATTTT. Its protein product is CASSYVRASSTDTQYF.

This chain joins TRBV12-5 and TRBJ2-3; 12 bases align to TRBD2. Trimming took 4 bases from V and 4 from J; bases not matched to a gene: 6. CDR1 and CDR2 (germline): LGHNT, FRNRAP. CDR3 size: 16 residues. CDR3 sequence: CASGSRGLAGPDTQYF. The CDR3 DNA follows: TGTGCTAGTGGTTCCAGAGGACTAGCGGGGCCAGATACGCAGTATTTT.

V is TRBV16 and J is TRBJ1-3; TRBD1 might be the D (6 bases). In germline, CDR1 is KGHSY, CDR2 FQNENV. The CDR3 totals 15 residues. Trimming left V 0 bases short and J 2 bases short, with 8 bases between. CDR3 in amino acids: CASSQSGTTGNTIYF. Written as DNA, the CDR3 is TGTGCCAGCAGCCAATCCGGGACAACTGGAAACACCATATATTTT.

The V and J genes are TRBV7-9 and TRBJ2-5; TRBD1 aligns across 9 bases. The germline V gene has CDR1 SEHNR and CDR2 FQNEAQ (reference sequence). V lost 5 bases and J lost 5; bases outside the gene matches: 6. The CDR3 consists of 14 residues. The CDR3 sequence: CASSATGGGETQYF. CDR3 DNA: TGTGCCAGCAGCGCGACAGGGGGAGGTGAGACCCAGTACTTC.

V is TRBV27 and J is TRBJ1-5; D is unclear. Between the trimmed V and J ends, which lost 3 bases and 5 bases, there was a span of 14 bases. Germline lookup yields CDR1 MNHEY and CDR2 SMNVEV (reference sequence). The CDR3 spans 15 residues. The CDR3, as DNA: TGTGCCAGCAGTTTGGTTGCGACTTTTCATCAGCCCCAGCATTTT. Translated: CASSLVATFHQPQHF.

The V and J genes are TRBV23-1 and TRBJ2-7; D gene ambiguous. TRBV23-1 is labeled an ORF, and its function is uncertain. V dropped 2 bases and J dropped 5 bases, with 10 bases sitting between them. The CDR3 loop spans 13 amino acids. The CDR3 loop reads CASSQGPGHEQYF. The DNA for the CDR3 is TGCGCCAGCAGTCAAGGGCCTGGCCACGAGCAGTACTTC.

The chain is built from TRBV3-1 (or the pseudogene TRBV3-2) and TRBJ2-7; TRBD2 matches 7 bases. With V trimmed by 0 bases and J by 8 bases, 19 bases remained unmatched. The CDR3 sequence is 18 residues long. CDR1 and CDR2 from the germline V gene are LGHDT and YNNKEL (reference sequence). The DNA of the CDR3 is TGTGCCAGCAGCCAAGAGTGGTACGGGCGGGGGACCCTATATAAGCAGTACGTC. Protein sequence: CASSQEWYGRGTLYKQYV.

This clone was recorded once. This chain connects TRBV3-1 (or the pseudogene TRBV3-2) to TRBJ2-7, with 7 bases lining up with TRBD1. This CDR3 contains 15 residues. Germline CDR1 reads LGHDT; CDR2 reads YNNKEL (reference sequence). V lost 1 base, J lost 0 bases, and 3 bases stayed unmatched. As DNA, the CDR3 is TGTGCCAGCAGCCAAGTAGGGACAGTCTCCTACGAGCAGTACTTC. Amino acid sequence: CASSQVGTVSYEQYF.

This chain connects TRBV7-8 to TRBJ2-1; 8 bases are shared with TRBD2. Germline loops: CDR1 SGHVS, CDR2 FQNEAQ. V lost 4 bases, J lost 1 base, and 6 bases stayed unmatched. This CDR3 has 16 amino acids. CDR3 nucleotides: TGTGCCAGCAGCTATCAGGGCGGGGGGTCCTACAATGAGCAGTTCTTC. It encodes CASSYQGGGSYNEQFF.

The chain combines TRBV5-5 with TRBJ1-5, with no clear D. Trimming stripped 4 bases from V and 4 bases from J, with 18 bases between. CDR1 SGHKS and CDR2 YYEKEE come from the germline V gene (reference sequence). The CDR3 sequence is 16 residues long. The CDR3 region has the DNA TGTGCCAGCAGCCCATTAGTGGGAACGGGAAATCAGCCCCAGCATTTT. This encodes CASSPLVGTGNQPQHF.

The rearrangement links TRBV7-6 to TRBJ2-3, with 8 bases identical to TRBD2. The CDR3 has 13 residues. The germline V gene encodes CDR1 SGHVS and CDR2 FNYEAQ. V was clipped by 4 bases and J by 7 bases; unmatched bases: 4. CDR3 protein: CASSWTSSNTQYF. In DNA, the CDR3 is TGTGCCAGCAGCTGGACTAGCTCTAATACGCAGTATTTT.

The chain recombines TRBV11-2 with TRBJ2-7; TRBD1 agrees at 7 bases. The V and J ends lost 0 bases and 2 bases, in that order; junction bases with no gene match: 7. The germline V gene encodes CDR1 SGHAT and CDR2 FQNNGV. CDR3 size: 16 residues. CDR3: CASSLDSRQGAYEQYF. The CDR3 bases are TGTGCCAGCAGCTTAGATTCGAGACAGGGCGCCTACGAGCAGTACTTC. The variable domain in full, completed from reference TRBV11-2 and TRBJ2-7, reads EAGVAQSPRYKIIEKRQSVAFWCNPISGHATLYWYQQILGQGPKLLIQFQNNGVVDDSQLPKDRFSAERLKGVDSTLKIQPAKLEDSAVYLCASSLDSRQGAYEQYFGPGTRLTVT.

The chain links TRBV27 to TRBJ2-7; TRBD1 matches at 8 bases. The junction had 9 bases not matched to a gene; V was cut back by 6 bases and J by 2 bases. CDR1 is MNHEY and CDR2 is SMNVEV in the germline V gene (reference sequence). CDR3 size: 15 residues. The CDR3 sequence: CASSLRGPFPYEQYF. CDR3 DNA sequence: TGTGCCAGCAGCCTCAGGGGGCCGTTCCCCTACGAGCAGTACTTC.

V usage is TRBV27 and J usage is TRBJ2-7; 15 nucleotides match TRBD2. Germline V gives CDR1 MNHEY, CDR2 SMNVEV (reference sequence). V was pared by 3 bases and J by 4 bases, with 25 bases of the junction left unmatched. The CDR3 spans 23 residues. DNA of the CDR3: TGTGCCAGCAGTTTGACCAGGGCCCCCGGACTAGCGGGGGGGATGAACCCCAGGTACGAGCAGTACTTC. Translated: CASSLTRAPGLAGGMNPRYEQYF.

The V and J genes are TRBV18 and TRBJ1-1; 7 bases fit TRBD1. CDR3 length equals 15 residues. After removal of 3 bases from V and 2 bases from J, the junction contained 6 bases not matched to a gene. Per the germline V gene, CDR1 is KGHSH and CDR2 is LQKENI. The CDR3 DNA reads as TGTGCCAGCTCACCTATAACAGGGGTTAACACTGAAGCTTTCTTT. Translated: CASSPITGVNTEAFF. Looking up the rest from reference TRBV18 and TRBJ1-1 gives the full variable domain: NAGVMQNPRHLVRRRGQEARLRCSPMKGHSHVYWYRQLPEEGLKFMVYLQKENIIDESGMPKERFSAEFPKEGPSILRIQQVVRGDSAAYFCASSPITGVNTEAFFGQGTRLTVV.

The rearrangement joins TRBV7-6 to TRBJ2-2; 7 bases align to TRBD2. Per germline, CDR1 SGHVS and CDR2 FNYEAQ. J was trimmed by 6 bases and V by 2 bases; bases with no gene match: 6. The CDR3 covers 15 residues. The CDR3 sequence is CASSLRLAWAGELFF. The CDR3 DNA reads as TGTGCCAGCAGCTTAAGACTAGCTTGGGCCGGGGAGCTGTTTTTT.

This clone was observed a single time. The sample contains more than one DNA sequence encoding this CDR3. The chain combines TRBV6-5 with TRBJ1-5, with D possibly being TRBD1 (6 bases). Trimming pared 7 bases from V and 1 base from J, leaving 11 bases between. The CDR3 is made up of 14 amino acids. Germline assignment: CDR1 MNHEY and CDR2 SVGAGI. The CDR3 DNA reads TGTGCCAGCAACCCCACAGGGAGCAATCAGCCCCAGCATTTT. It yields the protein CASNPTGSNQPQHF.

The V call is TRBV14, the J call TRBJ2-5; possibly TRBD1 for D (5 bases). This CDR3 has 15 amino acids. Trimming cost V 4 bases and J 2 bases, with 14 bases left between them. The germline V gene encodes CDR1 SGHDN and CDR2 FVKESK. CDR3 region: CASSLTRTTQETQYF. Here the CDR3 DNA reads TGTGCCAGCAGCCTTACCCGGACAACGCAAGAGACCCAGTACTTC.

The rearrangement joins TRBV5-1 to TRBJ1-2, with D hard to call. Germline V gene lookup returns CDR1 SGHRS and CDR2 YFSETQ. The CDR3 runs 14 residues. The ends were cut back, 4 bases at V and 4 bases at J, with 14 bases in the middle. The CDR3 bases are TGCGCCAGCAGCCTGAATGCGGGCGGCTATGGCTACACCTTC. Translated, it gives CASSLNAGGYGYTF.

This rearrangement joins TRBV19 to TRBJ1-6, with 9 bases identical to TRBD1. Trimming took 7 bases from V and 9 from J; bases not matched to a gene: 7. Germline V CDR1 and CDR2: LNHDA, SQIVND (reference sequence). The CDR3 contains 14 residues. The CDR3 DNA is TGTGCCAGTAAAAAGGGACAGGGTTCTTCACCCCTCCACTTT. Encoded protein: CASKKGQGSSPLHF. Variable domain in full (rest from reference TRBV19 and TRBJ1-6): DGGITQSPKYLFRKEGQNVTLSCEQNLNHDAMYWYRQDPGQGLRLIYYSQIVNDFQKGDIAEGYSVSREKKESFPLTVTSAQKNPTAFYLCASKKGQGSSPLHFGNGTRLTVT.

The chain links TRBV5-6 to TRBJ1-6; 10 nucleotides match TRBD1. V gave up 3 bases and J gave up 7 bases; unmatched junction bases: 4. CDR1 SGHDT and CDR2 YYEEEE come from the germline V gene. CDR3 length: 15 amino acids. The CDR3 loop is CASSWGTGDNSPLHF. CDR3 sequence (DNA): TGTGCCAGCAGCTGGGGGACAGGGGACAATTCACCCCTCCACTTT.

The genes are TRBV25-1 and TRBJ1-2; 8 nucleotides line up with TRBD1. Germline loops: CDR1 MGHDK, CDR2 SYGVNS. J lost 8 bases, V lost 8 bases, and 25 bases had no gene match. CDR3 length: 18 amino acids. CDR3 in DNA: TGTGCCAGCCGGGAAGAAAGACAGGGGAGGAAACGCGTAGGGGGCTACACCTTC. It codes for CASREERQGRKRVGGYTF.

The V call is TRBV7-6, the J call TRBJ2-2, with D possibly matching TRBD1 (6 bases). The germline gives CDR1 SGHVS, CDR2 FNYEAQ. V was clipped by 4 bases and J by 6 bases, with 15 bases between them. The CDR3 has 15 amino acids. The CDR3 region is CASSSPFKGAGELFF. The DNA of the CDR3 is TGTGCCAGCAGCTCCCCCTTTAAGGGGGCCGGGGAGCTGTTTTTT.

The V call is TRBV24-1, the J call TRBJ2-3, with 7 bases that match TRBD2. Per the germline V gene, CDR1 is KGHDR and CDR2 is SFDVKD. CDR3 length: 19 residues. The J segment lost 1 base and the V segment lost 4 bases, leaving 16 bases of the junction unmatched. Here the CDR3 reads CATSDPLGGTPYGTDTQYF. CDR3 in DNA: TGTGCCACCAGTGACCCGTTGGGGGGGACCCCCTACGGCACAGATACGCAGTATTTT.

This clone showed up just once. The V call is TRBV30, the J call TRBJ1-6; D is undetermined. This CDR3 is 13 amino acids long. CDR1 and CDR2 from the germline V gene are GTSNPN and SVGIG (reference sequence). Trimming left V 4 bases short and J 1 base short, with 5 bases between. The CDR3 reads CAWTGSYNSPLHF. The DNA of the CDR3 is TGTGCCTGGACAGGTTCCTATAATTCACCCCTCCACTTT.

This clone was counted a single time. The J gene is TRBJ2-3, the V gene TRBV4-1; D remains unclear. Germline CDR1 is MGHRA and CDR2 is YSYEKL. The CDR3 loop spans 14 amino acids. Between the trimmed V and J ends, which lost 4 bases and 4 bases, there was a span of 12 bases. The CDR3 DNA sequence: TGCGCCAGCAGCCCCCGATTAGTTCCAGATACGCAGTATTTT. As protein: CASSPRLVPDTQYF.

The chain carries TRBV9 and TRBJ1-6; D uncertain. The CDR3 is made up of 15 amino acids. Trimming stripped 0 bases from V and 3 bases from J, with 7 bases between. Germline lookup yields CDR1 SGDLS and CDR2 YYNGEE. CDR3 DNA sequence: TGTGCCAGCAGCGTAGGCAGAAACTATAATTCACCCCTCCACTTT. This codes for CASSVGRNYNSPLHF.

This clone has a handful of counts. The V gene is TRBV4-1, the J gene TRBJ1-2; TRBD1 is a possible D gene (6 bases). Looked up from germline, CDR1 is MGHRA and CDR2 is YSYEKL. This CDR3 has 17 amino acids. With 0 bases removed from V and 1 base from J, the gap between germline ends came to 15 bases. The CDR3 reads CASSQDSWTAVNYGYTF. For the CDR3, the DNA is TGCGCCAGCAGCCAAGATAGCTGGACAGCCGTTAACTATGGCTACACCTTC.

The gene calls are TRBV5-4 and TRBJ2-1, with 8 bases that match TRBD2. Germline loops: CDR1 SGHNT, CDR2 YYREEE (reference sequence). This CDR3 is 15 amino acids long. J lost 3 bases, V lost 5 bases, and 7 bases had no gene match. The CDR3 here is CASRKRGGYYNEQFF. CDR3 DNA: TGTGCCAGCAGGAAACGGGGGGGATACTACAATGAGCAGTTCTTC.